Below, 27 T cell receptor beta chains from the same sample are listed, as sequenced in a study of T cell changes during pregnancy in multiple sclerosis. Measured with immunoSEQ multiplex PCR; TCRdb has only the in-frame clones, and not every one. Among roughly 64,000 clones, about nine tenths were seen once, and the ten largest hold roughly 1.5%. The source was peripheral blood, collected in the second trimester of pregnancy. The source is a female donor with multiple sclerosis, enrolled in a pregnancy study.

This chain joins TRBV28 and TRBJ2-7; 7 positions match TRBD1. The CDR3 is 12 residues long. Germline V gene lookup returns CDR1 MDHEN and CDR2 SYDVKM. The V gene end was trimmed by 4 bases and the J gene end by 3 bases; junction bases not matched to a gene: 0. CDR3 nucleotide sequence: TGTGCCAGCAGTTCAGGGGGCTACGAGCAGTACTTC. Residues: CASSSGGYEQYF.

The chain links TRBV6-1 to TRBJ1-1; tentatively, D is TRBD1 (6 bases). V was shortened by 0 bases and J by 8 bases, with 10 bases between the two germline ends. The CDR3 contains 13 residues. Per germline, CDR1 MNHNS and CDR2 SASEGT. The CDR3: CASSEAGRGEAFF. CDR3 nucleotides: TGTGCCAGCAGTGAAGCGGGTAGGGGGGAAGCTTTCTTT.

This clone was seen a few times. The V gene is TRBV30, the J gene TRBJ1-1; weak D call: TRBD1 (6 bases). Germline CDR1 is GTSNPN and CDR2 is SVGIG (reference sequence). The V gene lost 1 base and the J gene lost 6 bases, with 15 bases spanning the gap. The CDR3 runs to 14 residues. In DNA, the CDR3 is TGTGCCTGGAGTGGGGTAGTGACAGGTTCTGAAGCTTTCTTT. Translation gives CAWSGVVTGSEAFF.

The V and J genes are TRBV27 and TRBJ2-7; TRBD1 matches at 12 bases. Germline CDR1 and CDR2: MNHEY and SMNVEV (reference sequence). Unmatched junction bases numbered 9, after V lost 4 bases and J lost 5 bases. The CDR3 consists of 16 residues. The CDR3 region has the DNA TGTGCCAGCAGTTCACCCCGGGACAGGGGGCTCGACGAGCAGTACTTC. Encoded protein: CASSSPRDRGLDEQYF.

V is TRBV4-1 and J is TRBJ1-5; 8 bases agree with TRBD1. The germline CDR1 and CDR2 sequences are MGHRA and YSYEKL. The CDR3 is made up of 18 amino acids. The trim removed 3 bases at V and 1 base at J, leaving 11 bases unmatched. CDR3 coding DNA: TGCGCCAGCAGCCAGCTTCTGGACAGGGCAATGAGCAATCAGCCCCAGCATTTT. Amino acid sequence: CASSQLLDRAMSNQPQHF.

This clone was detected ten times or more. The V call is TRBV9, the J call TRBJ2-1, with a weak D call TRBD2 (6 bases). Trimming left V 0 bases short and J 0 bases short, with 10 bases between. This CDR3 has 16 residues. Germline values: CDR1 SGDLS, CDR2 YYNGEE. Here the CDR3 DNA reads TGTGCCAGCAGCGTAGATGGGACTTTCTCCTACAATGAGCAGTTCTTC. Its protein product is CASSVDGTFSYNEQFF.

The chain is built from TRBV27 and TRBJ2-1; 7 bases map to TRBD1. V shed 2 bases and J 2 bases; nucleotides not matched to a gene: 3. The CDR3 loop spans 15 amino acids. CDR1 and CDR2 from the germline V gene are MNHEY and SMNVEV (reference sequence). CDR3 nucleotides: TGTGCCAGCAGTTTAACAGGGGACCCCTACAATGAGCAGTTCTTC. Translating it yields CASSLTGDPYNEQFF.

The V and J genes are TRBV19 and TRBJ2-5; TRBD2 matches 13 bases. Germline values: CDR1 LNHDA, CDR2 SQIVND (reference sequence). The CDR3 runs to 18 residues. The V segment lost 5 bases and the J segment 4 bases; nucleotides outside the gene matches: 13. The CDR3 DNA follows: TGTGCCAGTAGTGCCGAACTAGCGGGAGGGCCTCTTGGAGAGACCCAGTACTTC. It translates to CASSAELAGGPLGETQYF.

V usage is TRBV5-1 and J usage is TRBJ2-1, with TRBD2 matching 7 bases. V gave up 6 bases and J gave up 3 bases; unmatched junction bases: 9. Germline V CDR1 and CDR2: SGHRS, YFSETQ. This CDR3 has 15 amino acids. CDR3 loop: CASNSGGGSYNEQFF. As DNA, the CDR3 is TGCGCCAGCAACTCCGGCGGGGGAAGCTACAATGAGCAGTTCTTC.

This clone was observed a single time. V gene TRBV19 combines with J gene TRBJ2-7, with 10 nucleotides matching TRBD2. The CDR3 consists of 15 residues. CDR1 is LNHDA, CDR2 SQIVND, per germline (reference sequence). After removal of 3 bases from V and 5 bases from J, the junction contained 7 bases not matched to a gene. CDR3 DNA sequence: TGTGCCAGTAGTATGGCCCTAGCGGGAGTCCACGAGCAGTACTTC. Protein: CASSMALAGVHEQYF. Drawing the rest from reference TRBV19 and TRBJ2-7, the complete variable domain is DGGITQSPKYLFRKEGQNVTLSCEQNLNHDAMYWYRQDPGQGLRLIYYSQIVNDFQKGDIAEGYSVSREKKESFPLTVTSAQKNPTAFYLCASSMALAGVHEQYFGPGTRLTVT.

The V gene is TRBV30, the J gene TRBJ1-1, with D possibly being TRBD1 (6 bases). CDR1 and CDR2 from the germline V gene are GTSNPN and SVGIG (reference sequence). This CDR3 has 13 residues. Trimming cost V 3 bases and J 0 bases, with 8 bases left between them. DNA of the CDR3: TGTGCCTGGAGCAGGGGCATGAACACTGAAGCTTTCTTT. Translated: CAWSRGMNTEAFF.

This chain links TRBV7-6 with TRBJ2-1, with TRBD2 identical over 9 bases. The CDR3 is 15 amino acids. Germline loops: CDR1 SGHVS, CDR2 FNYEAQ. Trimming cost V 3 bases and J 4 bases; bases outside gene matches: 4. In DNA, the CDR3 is TGTGCCAGCAGCTTCTCTAGCGGGGCTTACAATGAGCAGTTCTTC. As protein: CASSFSSGAYNEQFF.

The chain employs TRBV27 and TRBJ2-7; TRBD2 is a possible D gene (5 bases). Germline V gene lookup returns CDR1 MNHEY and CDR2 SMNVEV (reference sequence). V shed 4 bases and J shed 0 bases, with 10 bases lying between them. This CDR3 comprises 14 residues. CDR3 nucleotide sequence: TGTGCCAGCAGTTCCCGGGGTCCCTCCTACGAGCAGTACTTC. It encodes CASSSRGPSYEQYF.

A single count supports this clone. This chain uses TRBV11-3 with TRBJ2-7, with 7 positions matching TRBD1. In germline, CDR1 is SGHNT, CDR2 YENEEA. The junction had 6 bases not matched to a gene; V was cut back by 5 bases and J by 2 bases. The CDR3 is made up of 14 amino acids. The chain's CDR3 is CASSRRDSPYEQYF. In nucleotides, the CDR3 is TGTGCCAGCAGCCGCCGGGACAGCCCCTACGAGCAGTACTTC.

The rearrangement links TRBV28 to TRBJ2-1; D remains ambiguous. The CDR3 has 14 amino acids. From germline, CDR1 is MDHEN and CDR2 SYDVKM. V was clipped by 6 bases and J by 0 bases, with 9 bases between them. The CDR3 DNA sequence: TGTGCCAGCAGGCGTGACAACTCCTACAATGAGCAGTTCTTC. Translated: CASRRDNSYNEQFF.

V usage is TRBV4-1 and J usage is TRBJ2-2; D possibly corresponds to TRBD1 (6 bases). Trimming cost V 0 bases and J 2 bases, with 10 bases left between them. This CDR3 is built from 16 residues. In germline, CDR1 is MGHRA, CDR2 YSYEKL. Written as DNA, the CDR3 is TGCGCCAGCAGCCAAGATACAGGGAGAAACACCGGGGAGCTGTTTTTT. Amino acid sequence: CASSQDTGRNTGELFF.

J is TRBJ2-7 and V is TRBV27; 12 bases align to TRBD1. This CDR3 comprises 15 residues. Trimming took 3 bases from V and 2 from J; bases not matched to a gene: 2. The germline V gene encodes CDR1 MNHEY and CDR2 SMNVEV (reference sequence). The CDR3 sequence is CASSFGTGGTYEQYF. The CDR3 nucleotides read TGTGCCAGCAGTTTCGGGACAGGGGGCACCTACGAGCAGTACTTC.

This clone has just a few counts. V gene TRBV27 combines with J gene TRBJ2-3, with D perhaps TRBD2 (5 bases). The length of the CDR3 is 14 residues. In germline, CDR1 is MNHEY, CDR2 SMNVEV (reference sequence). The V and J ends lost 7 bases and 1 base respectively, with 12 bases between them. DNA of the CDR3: TGTGCCAGCAACGAAGGACTTCGCACAGATACGCAGTATTTT. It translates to CASNEGLRTDTQYF.

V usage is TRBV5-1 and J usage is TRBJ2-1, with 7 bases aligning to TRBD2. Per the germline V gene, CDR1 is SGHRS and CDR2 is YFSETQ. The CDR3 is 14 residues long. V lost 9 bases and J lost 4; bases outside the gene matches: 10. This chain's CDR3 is CATRLAQEYNEQFF. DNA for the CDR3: TGCGCCACCCGACTAGCCCAGGAGTACAATGAGCAGTTCTTC.

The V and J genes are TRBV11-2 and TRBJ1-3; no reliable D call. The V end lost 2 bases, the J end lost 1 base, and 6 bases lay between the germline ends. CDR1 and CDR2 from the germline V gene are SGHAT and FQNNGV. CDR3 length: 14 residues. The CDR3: CASSLNPSGNTIYF. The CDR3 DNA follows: TGTGCCAGCAGCTTAAATCCATCTGGAAACACCATATATTTT.

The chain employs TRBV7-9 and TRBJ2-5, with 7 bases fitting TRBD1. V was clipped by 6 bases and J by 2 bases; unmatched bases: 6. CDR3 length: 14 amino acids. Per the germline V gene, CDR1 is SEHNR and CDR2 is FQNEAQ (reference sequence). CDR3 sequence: CASSTGTAQETQYF. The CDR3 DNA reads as TGTGCCAGCAGTACTGGGACAGCTCAAGAGACCCAGTACTTC.

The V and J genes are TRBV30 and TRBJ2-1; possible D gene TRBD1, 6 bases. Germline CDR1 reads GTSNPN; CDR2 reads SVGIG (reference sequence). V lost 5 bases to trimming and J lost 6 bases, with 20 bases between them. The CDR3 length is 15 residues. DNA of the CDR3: TGTGCCTGGGGATCCTCTCCGGACAGCAGCAATGAGCAGTTCTTC. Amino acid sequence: CAWGSSPDSSNEQFF.

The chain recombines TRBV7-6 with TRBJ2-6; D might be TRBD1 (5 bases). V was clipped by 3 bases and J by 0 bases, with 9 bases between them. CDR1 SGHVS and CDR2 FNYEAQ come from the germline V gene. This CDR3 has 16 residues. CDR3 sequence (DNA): TGTGCCAGCAGCTTCATGACAGACTCTGGGGCCAACGTCCTGACTTTC. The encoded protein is CASSFMTDSGANVLTF.

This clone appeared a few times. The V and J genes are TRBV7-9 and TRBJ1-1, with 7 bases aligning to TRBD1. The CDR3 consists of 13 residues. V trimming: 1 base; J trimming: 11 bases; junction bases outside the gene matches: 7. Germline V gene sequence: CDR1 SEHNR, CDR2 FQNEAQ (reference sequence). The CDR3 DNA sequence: TGTGCCAGCAGCTTAGATACAGGGGTTAAGGCTTTCTTT. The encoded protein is CASSLDTGVKAFF. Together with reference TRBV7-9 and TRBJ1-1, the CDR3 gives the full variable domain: DTGVSQNPRHKITKRGQNVTFRCDPISEHNRLYWYRQTLGQGPEFLTYFQNEAQLEKSRLLSDRFSAERPKGSFSTLEIQRTEQGDSAMYLCASSLDTGVKAFFGQGTRLTVV.

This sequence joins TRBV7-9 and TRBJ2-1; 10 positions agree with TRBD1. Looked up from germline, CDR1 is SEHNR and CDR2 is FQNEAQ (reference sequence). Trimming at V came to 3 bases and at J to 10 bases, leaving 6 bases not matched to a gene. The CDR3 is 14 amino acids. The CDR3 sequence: CASSLDRGIGEQFF. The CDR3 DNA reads TGTGCCAGCAGCTTGGACAGGGGGATTGGGGAGCAGTTCTTC.

Here the CDR3 DNA reads TGCGCCAGCAGTGATTGGGGACAGGGACCCACAGATACGCAGTATTTT. Its protein is CASSDWGQGPTDTQYF. The genes are TRBV10-1 and TRBJ2-3, with 9 nucleotides matching TRBD1. Germline V CDR1 and CDR2: WNHNN, SYGVQD (reference sequence). V shed 3 bases and J 2 bases; nucleotides not matched to a gene: 6. This CDR3 has 16 amino acids.

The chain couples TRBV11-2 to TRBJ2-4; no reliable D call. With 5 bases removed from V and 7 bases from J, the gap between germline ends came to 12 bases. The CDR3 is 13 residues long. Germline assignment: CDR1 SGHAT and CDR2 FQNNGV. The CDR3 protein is CASSPDLRNIQYF. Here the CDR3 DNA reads TGTGCCAGCAGCCCCGATCTGAGGAACATTCAGTACTTC.